This T cell receptor (beta chain) is from a study of OX40 agonist ivuxolimab in advanced cancers. Study overall: It was ivuxolimab, an agonistic anti-OX40 (CD134) antibody, that patients were treated with. The group had a mean age of about 65 years, ranged from about 23 to 79, and was around 86% male. Eligibility admitted prior anti-PD-1, anti-PD-L1 or anti-CTLA-4 therapy; 40% to 50% had some.

Looked up from germline, CDR1 is SEHNR and CDR2 is FQNEAQ (reference sequence). V shed 5 bases and J shed 9 bases, with 14 bases lying between them. CDR3 size: 13 residues. TCRdb keeps only in-frame clones here, not all; method: immunoSEQ multiplex PCR. The sample holds 75,000 to 100,000 clones; around 86% are singletons and the top ten take just under 2%. Comments on this clone: Its antigen remains unknown.

Study outcomes and limitations: Patients with a partial response at 0.1-3.0 mg/kg had among the lowest clonal expansion.

Sequenced here: CD4+ or CD8+ T cells sorted from blood, sampled in a trial of the OX40 agonist ivuxolimab. This clonotype was sampled from an adult with an advanced solid tumor such as melanoma, head and neck, liver or kidney cancer. This sequence joins TRBV7-9 and TRBJ2-1; a possible D gene is TRBD1 (6 bases). The DNA of the CDR3 is TGTGCCAGCAGCCCCGGACAGTCTCGTGAGCAGTTCTTC. This encodes CASSPGQSREQFF. The complete variable domain, with remaining parts taken from reference TRBV7-9 and TRBJ2-1, reads DTGVSQNPRHKITKRGQNVTFRCDPISEHNRLYWYRQTLGQGPEFLTYFQNEAQLEKSRLLSDRFSAERPKGSFSTLEIQRTEQGDSAMYLCASSPGQSREQFFGPGTRLTVL.